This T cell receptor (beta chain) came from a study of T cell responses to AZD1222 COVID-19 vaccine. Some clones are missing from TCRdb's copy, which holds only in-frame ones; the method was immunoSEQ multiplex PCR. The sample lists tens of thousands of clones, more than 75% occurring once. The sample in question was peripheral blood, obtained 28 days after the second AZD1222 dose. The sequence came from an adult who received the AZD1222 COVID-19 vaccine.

The CDR3 sequence: CASSLGDWRKNEQFF. CDR3 nucleotides: TGTGCCAGCAGCCTCGGGGACTGGAGGAAAAATGAGCAGTTCTTC. The chain employs TRBV7-2 and TRBJ2-1; tentative D call: TRBD2 (6 bases). Trimming took off 5 bases at V and 7 bases at J, with 18 bases between the two ends. This CDR3 region has 15 residues. Germline CDR1 and CDR2: SGHTA and FQGNSA.